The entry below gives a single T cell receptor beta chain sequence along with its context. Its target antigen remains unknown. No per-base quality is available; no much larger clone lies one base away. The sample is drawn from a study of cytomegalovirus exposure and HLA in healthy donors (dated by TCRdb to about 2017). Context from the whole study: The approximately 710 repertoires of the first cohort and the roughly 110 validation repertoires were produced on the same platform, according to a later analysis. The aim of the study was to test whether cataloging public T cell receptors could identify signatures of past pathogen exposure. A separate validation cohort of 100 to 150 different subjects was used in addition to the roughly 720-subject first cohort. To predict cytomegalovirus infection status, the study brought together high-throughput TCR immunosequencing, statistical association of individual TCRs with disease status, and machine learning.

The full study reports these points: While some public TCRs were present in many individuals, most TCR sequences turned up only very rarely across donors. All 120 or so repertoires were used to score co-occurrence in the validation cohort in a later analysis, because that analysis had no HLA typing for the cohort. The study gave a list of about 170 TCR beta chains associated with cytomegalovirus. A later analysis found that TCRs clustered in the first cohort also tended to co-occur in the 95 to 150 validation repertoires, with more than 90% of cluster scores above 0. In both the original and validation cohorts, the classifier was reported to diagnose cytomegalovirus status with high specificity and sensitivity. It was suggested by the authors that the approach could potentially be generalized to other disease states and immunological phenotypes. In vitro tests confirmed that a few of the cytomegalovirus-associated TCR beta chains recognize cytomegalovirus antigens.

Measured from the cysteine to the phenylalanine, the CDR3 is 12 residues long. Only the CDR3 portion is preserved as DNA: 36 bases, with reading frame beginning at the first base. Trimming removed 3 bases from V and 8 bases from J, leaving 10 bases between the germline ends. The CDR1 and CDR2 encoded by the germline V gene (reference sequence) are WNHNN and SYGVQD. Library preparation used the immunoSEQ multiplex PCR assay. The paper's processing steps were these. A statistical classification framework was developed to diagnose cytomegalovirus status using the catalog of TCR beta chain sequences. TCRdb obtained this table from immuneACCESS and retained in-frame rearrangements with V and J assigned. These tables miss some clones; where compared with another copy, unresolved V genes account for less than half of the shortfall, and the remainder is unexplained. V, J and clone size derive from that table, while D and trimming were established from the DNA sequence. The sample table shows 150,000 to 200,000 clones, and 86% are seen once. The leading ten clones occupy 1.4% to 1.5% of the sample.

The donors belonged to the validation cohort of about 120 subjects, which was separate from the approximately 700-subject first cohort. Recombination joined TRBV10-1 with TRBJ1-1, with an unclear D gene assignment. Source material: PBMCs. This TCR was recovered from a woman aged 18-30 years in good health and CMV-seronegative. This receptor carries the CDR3 CASSDPPGEAFF. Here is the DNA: TGCGCCAGCAGTGATCCGCCGGGAGAAGCTTTCTTT.